Listed here are 2 T cell receptor beta chains from one sample, sequenced in a study of shared T cell receptors in the human thymus. Only in-frame clones appear in the TCRdb table, and some are missing; sequencing was by immunoSEQ multiplex PCR. The sample holds 700,000 to 750,000 clones, roughly 88% seen once. The sample also formed part of further work on human thymus T cells.

The specimen was thymocytes. The receptors shown here come from a girl in the first two years of life with a congenital heart defect.

This chain joins TRBV29-1 and TRBJ2-4; D possibly corresponds to TRBD2 (6 bases). The germline CDR1 and CDR2 sequences are SQVTM and ANQGSEA. Trimming left V 7 bases short and J 1 base short, with 23 bases between. There are 17 residues in the CDR3. The CDR3 protein is CSATWEASPLAKNIQYF. In DNA form, the CDR3 reads TGCAGCGCCACTTGGGAGGCCTCTCCTCTGGCCAAAAACATTCAGTACTTC.

This clone was seen once. This rearrangement joins TRBV5-6 to TRBJ1-2; D is uncertain. The V end was cut by 4 bases, the J end by 6 bases, with 13 bases between. CDR1 and CDR2 from the germline V gene are SGHDT and YYEEEE. The CDR3 runs to 13 residues. CDR3 sequence (DNA): TGTGCCAGCAGCGATACATGGCCTGATGGCTACACCTTC. Translation gives CASSDTWPDGYTF.